Each of the 27 T cell receptor beta chains below was sequenced from the same sample in a study of blood T cell repertoires in COVID-19. Libraries were prepared by immunoSEQ multiplex PCR; TCRdb keeps only in-frame clonotypes and omits some of them. This sample has about 200,000 clones, with approximately 90% found just once. The sequencing sample was made of peripheral blood. These receptors originate from a man aged 45-60 years with COVID-19, enrolled during active disease.

The chain is built from TRBV13 and TRBJ1-4; the match to TRBD1 covers 7 bases. With 2 bases clipped from V and 15 bases from J, the junction kept 6 bases outside the gene matches. Germline lookup yields CDR1 PRHDT and CDR2 FYEKMQ (reference sequence). The CDR3 contains 12 residues. The CDR3 nucleotides read TGTGCCAGCAGCTTACCGACAGGGTCGGTGTTTTTT. This gives the protein CASSLPTGSVFF.

This clone has more than one count but fewer than ten. The V and J genes are TRBV30 and TRBJ2-7, with TRBD1 identical over 8 bases. This CDR3 is 13 amino acids long. From germline, CDR1 is GTSNPN and CDR2 SVGIG (reference sequence). V shed 7 bases, J shed 5 bases, and the junction held 10 bases outside the gene matches. CDR3 region: CAFERTGNNEQYF. The CDR3 DNA follows: TGTGCCTTTGAAAGGACAGGGAATAACGAGCAGTACTTC.

The chain joins TRBV25-1 to TRBJ2-1, with 11 bases that match TRBD2. The CDR3 runs 16 residues. J was trimmed by 0 bases and V by 2 bases; bases with no gene match: 0. Germline V gene sequence: CDR1 MGHDK, CDR2 SYGVNS. CDR3 DNA: TGTGCCAGCAGTGAAACTAGCGGGAGCTCCTACAATGAGCAGTTCTTC. Protein product: CASSETSGSSYNEQFF. Supplemented by reference TRBV25-1 and TRBJ2-1, the full variable domain reads EADIYQTPRYLVIGTGKKITLECSQTMGHDKMYWYQQDPGMELHLIHYSYGVNSTEKGDLSSESTVSRIRTEHFPLTLESARPSHTSQYLCASSETSGSSYNEQFFGPGTRLTVL.

This clone was detected a few times. The chain uses TRBV30 and TRBJ1-2; TRBD1 aligns across 9 bases. Germline CDR1 reads GTSNPN; CDR2 reads SVGIG (reference sequence). V lost 1 base and J lost 8; bases outside the gene matches: 5. The CDR3 totals 13 residues. CDR3 nucleotides: TGTGCCTGGAGTGGGAGGACAGGGGAAGGCTACACCTTC. Translated, it gives CAWSGRTGEGYTF.

CDR3 DNA: TGTGCCAGCAAGCGGACTAGCGGGGGGGCAACAGATACGCAGTATTTT. Encoded protein: CASKRTSGGATDTQYF. V and J are TRBV28 and TRBJ2-3; 15 bases line up with TRBD2. CDR3 length: 16 amino acids. Trimming took 7 bases from V and 3 from J; bases not matched to a gene: 5. Germline V gene lookup returns CDR1 MDHEN and CDR2 SYDVKM. The full variable domain, rest sourced from reference TRBV28 and TRBJ2-3, is DVKVTQSSRYLVKRTGEKVFLECVQDMDHENMFWYRQDPGLGLRLIYFSYDVKMKEKGDIPEGYSVSREKKERFSLILESASTNQTSMYLCASKRTSGGATDTQYFGPGTRLTVL.

The V and J genes are TRBV19 and TRBJ1-6; 8 bases match TRBD1. V lost 7 bases to trimming and J lost 9 bases; unmatched junction nucleotides: 11. CDR1 is LNHDA and CDR2 is SQIVND in the germline V gene (reference sequence). This CDR3 is 15 amino acids long. The CDR3 reads CASKNPGQETSPLHF. The CDR3 coding sequence is TGTGCCAGTAAAAATCCGGGACAGGAAACTTCACCCCTCCACTTT.

The chain uses TRBV6-1 and TRBJ1-6; TRBD1 matches 8 bases. The V and J ends lost 1 base and 9 bases, in that order; junction bases with no gene match: 11. CDR1 and CDR2 from the germline V gene are MNHNS and SASEGT. The CDR3 covers 17 residues. In DNA form, the CDR3 reads TGTGCCAGCAGTGAAGGGACAGGGAAGTTGTCGAGTTCACCCCTCCACTTT. Protein product: CASSEGTGKLSSSPLHF.

J is TRBJ2-2 and V is TRBV6-2 or TRBV6-3, with TRBD2 identical over 7 bases. This CDR3 is 15 amino acids long. V lost 6 bases to trimming and J lost 1 base; unmatched junction nucleotides: 5. Germline CDR1 and CDR2: MNHEY and SVGEGT. CDR3 coding DNA: TGTGCCAGCAGCTTGACTAGCCAGAACACCGGGGAGCTGTTTTTT. It yields the protein CASSLTSQNTGELFF.

V gene TRBV27 combines with J gene TRBJ2-7, with TRBD1 matching over 7 bases. Unmatched junction bases numbered 6, after V lost 1 base and J lost 6 bases. Germline CDR1 reads MNHEY; CDR2 reads SMNVEV (reference sequence). The CDR3 runs 14 residues. CDR3 amino acids: CASSLWETGREQYF. The CDR3 nucleotides read TGTGCCAGCAGTTTATGGGAGACAGGGCGCGAGCAGTACTTC.

This clone was recorded once. The CDR3 here is CASSLVTRTGEAFF. The CDR3 DNA reads as TGCGCCAGCAGCTTGGTTACCCGTACTGGTGAAGCTTTCTTT. The chain is built from TRBV5-1 and TRBJ1-1; D is ambiguous. V lost 0 bases, J lost 7 bases, and 13 bases lay in between. Germline CDR1 is SGHRS and CDR2 is YFSETQ. The CDR3 runs to 14 residues.

This clone was recorded a few times. This rearrangement joins TRBV29-1 to TRBJ2-7; 14 bases are a match to TRBD2. With V trimmed by 6 bases and J by 6 bases, 7 bases remained unmatched. Looked up from germline, CDR1 is SQVTM and CDR2 is ANQGSEA. The CDR3 extends over 14 amino acids. The CDR3 loop is CSVPGLAGGGEQYF. CDR3 DNA sequence: TGCAGCGTCCCCGGACTAGCGGGAGGTGGCGAGCAGTACTTC.

This clone showed up just once. At one end, the junction sequence differs from germline, possibly due to a read error. The rearrangement joins TRBV12-3 or TRBV12-4 to TRBJ2-4; 8 positions agree with TRBD2. The CDR3 totals 11 residues. CDR3 sequence reads: CASSVSGIQNF. The CDR3 DNA reads TGTGCCAGCAGTGTTAGCGGGATCCAAAACTTC.

Comments on this clone: The sample carries other DNA sequences with the same CDR3. The chain is built from TRBV27 and TRBJ2-7, with 10 bases aligning to TRBD2. Germline lookup yields CDR1 MNHEY and CDR2 SMNVEV (reference sequence). The CDR3 has 15 amino acids. With V trimmed by 2 bases and J by 2 bases, 3 bases remained unmatched. In DNA form, the CDR3 reads TGTGCCAGCAGTTTAGGGAGCGGGAGGGCCTACGAGCAGTACTTC. Protein sequence: CASSLGSGRAYEQYF.

V usage is TRBV6-5 and J usage is TRBJ2-7; no clear D. The germline CDR1 and CDR2 sequences are MNHEY and SVGAGI. V lost 6 bases to trimming and J lost 0 bases, with 15 bases between them. The CDR3 contains 15 residues. CDR3 nucleotides: TGTGCCAGCAGCCCAAGGAATGCAGGCTCCTACGAGCAGTACTTC. Translated, it gives CASSPRNAGSYEQYF.

V gene TRBV5-1 combines with J gene TRBJ2-7, with a possible D match to TRBD1 (6 bases). Germline assignment: CDR1 SGHRS and CDR2 YFSETQ. The V end was cut by 5 bases, the J end by 1 base, with 10 bases between. CDR3 length: 13 amino acids. The CDR3 here is CASSIQGSYEQYF. The CDR3 coding sequence is TGCGCCAGCAGTATACAGGGTTCCTACGAGCAGTACTTC.

V and J are TRBV5-1 and TRBJ2-7, with 9 bases identical to TRBD1. The CDR3 contains 14 residues. Germline V CDR1 and CDR2: SGHRS, YFSETQ. Germline trimming cut 3 bases from V and 2 bases from J; bases unmatched to any gene: 3. The CDR3 region has the DNA TGCGCCAGCAGCTCGGGACAGGGTGCCTACGAGCAGTACTTC. This encodes CASSSGQGAYEQYF.

This clone was observed a handful of times. This chain joins TRBV7-9 and TRBJ2-7, with TRBD2 matching over 7 bases. Germline values: CDR1 SEHNR, CDR2 FQNEAQ (reference sequence). Trimming cost V 3 bases and J 4 bases; bases outside gene matches: 9. CDR3 length equals 15 residues. The DNA of the CDR3 is TGTGCCAGCAGCTTGGGGGGGACTCCGGTTTACGAGCAGTACTTC. Its translation: CASSLGGTPVYEQYF.

This clone was picked up a small number of times. The J gene is TRBJ2-3, the V gene TRBV9; 11 bases are a match to TRBD2. CDR3 length: 15 amino acids. V lost 4 bases, J lost 7 bases, and 8 bases stayed unmatched. The V gene's germline CDR1 is SGDLS and CDR2 YYNGEE. Written as DNA, the CDR3 is TGTGCCAGCAGCAAGACTAGCGGGGCTATTTATACGCAGTATTTT. Protein sequence: CASSKTSGAIYTQYF. Using reference TRBV9 and TRBJ2-3 for the parts outside the CDR3, the full variable domain is DSGVTQTPKHLITATGQRVTLRCSPRSGDLSVYWYQQSLDQGLQFLIQYYNGEERAKGNILERFSAQQFPDLHSELNLSSLELGDSALYFCASSKTSGAIYTQYFGPGTRLTVL.

The chain carries TRBV19 and TRBJ2-4; the match to TRBD2 covers 16 bases. Germline CDR1 and CDR2: LNHDA and SQIVND (reference sequence). The trim removed 5 bases at V and 1 base at J, leaving 8 bases unmatched. The length of the CDR3 is 19 residues. CDR3 in DNA: TGTGCCAGTAGTCCGGGACTAGCGGGAGGGGCTGCGGCCAAAAACATTCAGTACTTC. It encodes CASSPGLAGGAAAKNIQYF.

The chain links TRBV4-1 to TRBJ2-1; 10 nucleotides agree with TRBD2. The CDR3 totals 16 residues. Germline V CDR1 and CDR2: MGHRA, YSYEKL. V gave up 1 base and J gave up 0 bases; unmatched junction bases: 0. DNA for the CDR3: TGCGCCAGCAGCCAAGCTAGCGGGAGCTCCTACAATGAGCAGTTCTTC. Translating gives CASSQASGSSYNEQFF.

The chain links TRBV10-3 to TRBJ2-3; TRBD1 aligns across 8 bases. CDR3 size: 16 residues. Per germline, CDR1 ENHRY and CDR2 SYGVKD. V shed 2 bases and J 7 bases; nucleotides not matched to a gene: 11. CDR3 nucleotide sequence: TGTGCCATCAGTGAGGGCCCGGGACAGGTTCAACATACGCAGTATTTT. Translated, it gives CAISEGPGQVQHTQYF.

V and J are TRBV7-8 and TRBJ1-5; D remains ambiguous. V was pared by 5 bases and J by 6 bases, with 11 bases between. The CDR3 runs to 13 residues. CDR1 SGHVS and CDR2 FQNEAQ come from the germline V gene. Written as DNA, the CDR3 is TGTGCCAGCAGCCCACCCGGTCTTCAGCCCCAGCATTTT. Its protein is CASSPPGLQPQHF.

This clone was observed once. The V and J genes are TRBV3-1 (or the pseudogene TRBV3-2) and TRBJ1-4, with D unresolved. Trimming stripped 5 bases from V and 0 bases from J, with 22 bases between. The CDR3 loop spans 19 amino acids. Germline CDR1 is LGHDT and CDR2 is YNNKEL (reference sequence). DNA for the CDR3: TGTGCCAGCAGCACTGACCCACCGGGGATGATAGCAACTAATGAAAAACTGTTTTTT. This encodes CASSTDPPGMIATNEKLFF.

The chain links TRBV9 to TRBJ2-3, with D possibly TRBD2 on 6 matching bases. V gave up 2 bases and J gave up 6 bases, with 7 bases separating them. This CDR3 comprises 12 residues. In germline, CDR1 is SGDLS, CDR2 YYNGEE. CDR3 sequence: CASSVGRDTQYF. The CDR3 DNA is TGTGCCAGCAGCGTGGGGAGGGATACGCAGTATTTT.

The chain has TRBV3-1 (or the pseudogene TRBV3-2) and TRBJ2-3; D is unclear. CDR3 length: 12 amino acids. Germline values: CDR1 LGHDT, CDR2 YNNKEL (reference sequence). The V and J ends lost 4 bases and 1 base respectively, with 3 bases between them. The CDR3 loop reads CASSRGTDTQYF. The CDR3 DNA is TGTGCCAGCAGCCGCGGCACAGATACGCAGTATTTT.

CDR3 region: CASSRVVQGDTQYF. CDR3 DNA: TGCGCCAGCAGCAGGGTCGTGCAGGGCGATACGCAGTATTTT. The J gene is TRBJ2-3, the V gene TRBV5-1, with a weak D call TRBD1 (5 bases). V dropped 4 bases and J dropped 6 bases, with 15 bases sitting between them. Germline V gives CDR1 SGHRS, CDR2 YFSETQ. This CDR3 comprises 14 residues.

The rearrangement joins TRBV27 to TRBJ2-7; tentative D call: TRBD2 (6 bases). This CDR3 spans 13 amino acids. Germline CDR1 is MNHEY and CDR2 is SMNVEV (reference sequence). Trimming took 5 bases from V and 4 from J, leaving 12 bases between them. The CDR3 protein is CASSPGLRYEQYF. The DNA of the CDR3 is TGTGCCAGCAGTCCGGGACTTCGGTACGAGCAGTACTTC.